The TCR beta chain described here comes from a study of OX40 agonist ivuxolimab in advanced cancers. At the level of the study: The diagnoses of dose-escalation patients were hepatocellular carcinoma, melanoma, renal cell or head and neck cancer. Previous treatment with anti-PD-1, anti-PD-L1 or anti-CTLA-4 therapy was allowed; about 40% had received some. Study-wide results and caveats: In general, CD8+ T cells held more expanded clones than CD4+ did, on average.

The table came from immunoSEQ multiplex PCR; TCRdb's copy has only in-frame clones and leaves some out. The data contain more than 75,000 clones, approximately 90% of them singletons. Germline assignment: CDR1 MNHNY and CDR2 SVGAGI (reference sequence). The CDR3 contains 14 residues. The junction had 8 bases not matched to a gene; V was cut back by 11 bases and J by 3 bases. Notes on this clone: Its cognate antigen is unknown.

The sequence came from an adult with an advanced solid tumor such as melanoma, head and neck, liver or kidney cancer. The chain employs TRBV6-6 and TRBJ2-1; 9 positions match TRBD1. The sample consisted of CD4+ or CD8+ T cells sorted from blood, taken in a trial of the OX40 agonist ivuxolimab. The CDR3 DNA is TGTGCCGTCAGCCGGGACAGGGACTACAATGAGCAGTTCTTC. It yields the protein CAVSRDRDYNEQFF.